The table lists the clone carrying this T cell receptor (beta chain) with a few counts. Its antigen is currently unknown. The CDR3 is 15 residues long. In germline, CDR1 is SNHLY, CDR2 FYNNEI. Trimming pared 7 bases from V and 2 bases from J, leaving 15 bases between. The time point was: sample taken at primary tumor resection. Extraction of whole RNA from tumor, nontumor lung or frozen PBMC preceded unsorted sequencing. The data stem from a study of spatial heterogeneity in lung cancer. Whole-study results and caveats: Tumor TCRs that were ubiquitous and expanded showed up in blood more at resection than follow-up.

Via MiXCR, TCRdb re-called the 5' RACE reads, giving one row per CDR3 protein. The profile shows about 45,000 distinct CDR3 sequences, around 7% of them singletons. The chain employs TRBV2 and TRBJ2-1, with D maybe TRBD1 (6 bases). The TCR comes from a female donor with early-stage non-small cell lung cancer. Material: PBMCs, obtained at surgery. The CDR3 reads CASTTGQNTYNEQFF. Here the CDR3 DNA reads TGTGCCAGCACGACAGGACAAAATACCTACAATGAGCAGTTCTTC.